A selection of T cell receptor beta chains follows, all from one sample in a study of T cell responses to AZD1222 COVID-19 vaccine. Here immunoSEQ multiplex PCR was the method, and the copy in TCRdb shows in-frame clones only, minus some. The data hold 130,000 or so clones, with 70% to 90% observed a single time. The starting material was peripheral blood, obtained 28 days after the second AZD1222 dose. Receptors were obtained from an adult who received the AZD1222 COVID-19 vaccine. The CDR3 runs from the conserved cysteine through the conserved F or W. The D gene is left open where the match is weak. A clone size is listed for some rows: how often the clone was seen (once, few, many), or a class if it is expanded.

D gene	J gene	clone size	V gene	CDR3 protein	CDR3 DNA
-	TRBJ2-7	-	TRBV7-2	CASIPGGGYEQYF	TGTGCCAGCATCCCGGGGGGCGGCTACGAGCAGTACTTC
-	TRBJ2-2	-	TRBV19	CASTVGQITGELFF	TGTGCCAGTACTGTAGGACAGATCACCGGGGAGCTGTTTTTT
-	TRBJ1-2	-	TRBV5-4	CASSIDGGAPGGYTF	TGTGCCAGCAGCATCGACGGGGGGGCGCCGGGAGGCTACACCTTC
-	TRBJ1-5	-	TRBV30	CAWSEQGGQPQHF	TGTGCCTGGAGTGAACAGGGCGGTCAGCCCCAGCATTTT
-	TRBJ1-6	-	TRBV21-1	CASSKGGGTNSPLHF	TGTGCCAGCAGCAAAGGAGGGGGTACTAATTCACCCCTCCACTTT
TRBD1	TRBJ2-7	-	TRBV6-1	CASSDPGTGYEQYF	TGTGCCAGCAGTGACCCCGGGACAGGGTATGAGCAGTACTTC
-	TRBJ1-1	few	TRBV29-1	CSVGDSVRNTEAFF	TGCAGCGTTGGAGACAGCGTGAGAAACACTGAAGCTTTCTTT
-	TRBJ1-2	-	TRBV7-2	CASSFRSYYGYTF	TGTGCCAGCAGCTTCAGAAGTTACTATGGCTACACCTTC
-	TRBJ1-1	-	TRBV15	CATSTQLEGTEAFF	TGTGCCACCAGCACTCAACTGGAAGGGACTGAAGCTTTCTTT
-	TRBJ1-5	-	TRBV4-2	CASSPRVDQPQHF	TGTGCCAGCAGCCCCCGTGTGGATCAGCCCCAGCATTTT
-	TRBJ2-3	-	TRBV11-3	CASSRSGLLTDTQYF	TGTGCCAGCAGCCGGAGCGGATTACTCACAGATACGCAGTATTTT
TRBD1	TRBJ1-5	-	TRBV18	CASSPNQGDQPQHF	TGTGCCAGCTCACCCAATCAGGGGGATCAGCCCCAGCATTTT
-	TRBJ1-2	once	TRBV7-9	CASSSIRVDYGYTF	TGTGCCAGCAGCTCCATCAGGGTTGACTATGGCTACACCTTC
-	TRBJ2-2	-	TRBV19	CASRGGKGASTGELFF	TGTGCCAGTAGAGGGGGTAAAGGGGCGAGCACCGGGGAGCTGTTTTTT
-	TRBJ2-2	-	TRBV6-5	CASRLGRGNTGELFF	TGTGCCAGCAGACTTGGACGGGGGAACACCGGGGAGCTGTTTTTT
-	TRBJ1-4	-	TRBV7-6	CASSLVLGKTEKLFF	TGTGCCAGCAGCTTAGTCCTCGGGAAGACTGAAAAACTGTTTTTT
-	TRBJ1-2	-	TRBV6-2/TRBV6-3	CASSYSGRRTHGYTF	TGTGCCAGCAGTTACTCGGGGAGGAGAACCCATGGCTACACCTTC
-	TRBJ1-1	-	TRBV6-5	CASSYIFGDTEAFF	TGTGCCAGCAGTTACATCTTTGGTGACACTGAAGCTTTCTTT
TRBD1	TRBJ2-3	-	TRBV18	CASSPRGQVTDTQYF	TGTGCCAGCTCACCACGGGGACAGGTTACAGATACGCAGTATTTT
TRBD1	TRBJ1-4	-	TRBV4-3	CASSQNRGNEKLFF	TGCGCCAGCAGCCAAAACAGGGGGAATGAAAAACTGTTTTTT
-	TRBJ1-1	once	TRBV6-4	CASSGGENTEAFF	TGTGCCAGCAGTGGAGGAGAGAACACTGAAGCTTTCTTT
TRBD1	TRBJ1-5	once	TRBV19	CASKTGAQPQHF	TGTGCCAGTAAGACAGGGGCGCAGCCCCAGCATTTT
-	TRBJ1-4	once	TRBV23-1	CASAILRPNEKLFF	TGCGCCAGCGCGATCCTAAGACCAAATGAAAAACTGTTTTTT
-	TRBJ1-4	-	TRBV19	CASSMGWKEKLFF	TGTGCCAGTAGTATGGGCTGGAAGGAAAAACTGTTTTTT
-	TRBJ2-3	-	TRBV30	CAGRVAGNVDTQYF	TGTGCCGGAAGGGTGGCGGGGAACGTAGATACGCAGTATTTT
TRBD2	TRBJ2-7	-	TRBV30	CAWSTGTSGAYEQYF	TGTGCCTGGAGTACAGGGACTAGCGGGGCTTACGAGCAGTACTTC
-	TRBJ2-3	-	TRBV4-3	CASSQAQSLGDTQYF	TGCGCCAGCAGCCAAGCGCAGTCCCTCGGAGATACGCAGTATTTT
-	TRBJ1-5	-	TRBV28	CASSSLGRPQHF	TGTGCCAGCAGCTCTTTAGGGAGGCCCCAGCATTTT
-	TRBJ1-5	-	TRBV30	CAWSVPASAAAQHF	TGTGCCTGGAGTGTACCTGCCAGTGCTGCAGCCCAGCATTTT